This passage covers 23 T cell receptor beta chains from one sample sequenced in a study of blood T cell repertoires in COVID-19. Profiled with immunoSEQ multiplex PCR; TCRdb holds only in-frame clones, not every one. The table records around 56,000 clones, about 76% of them present only once. The sample was peripheral blood. The receptors come from a woman aged 80 or over with active or convalescent COVID-19.

The chain uses TRBV5-1 and TRBJ2-1; TRBD1 is a possible D gene (6 bases). Germline CDR1 reads SGHRS; CDR2 reads YFSETQ. V lost 3 bases and J 7 bases, leaving 14 bases between the germline ends. The CDR3 length is 14 residues. The CDR3 DNA sequence: TGCGCCAGCAGCTCCAGGGGATTTAAGAATGAGCAGTTCTTC. Protein: CASSSRGFKNEQFF.

The rearrangement uses TRBV6-5 and TRBJ2-3; D gene ambiguous. The CDR3 spans 12 residues. V dropped 6 bases and J dropped 1 base, with 5 bases sitting between them. Germline-derived CDR1 and CDR2 are MNHEY and SVGAGI. In nucleotides, the CDR3 is TGTGCCAGCAGCCCAGGCACAGATACGCAGTATTTT. It specifies CASSPGTDTQYF.

The V gene is TRBV28, the J gene TRBJ1-1; D perhaps matches TRBD1 (6 bases). The CDR3 has 15 residues. CDR1 MDHEN and CDR2 SYDVKM come from the germline V gene. V was shortened by 6 bases and J by 4 bases, with 18 bases between the two germline ends. CDR3 DNA sequence: TGTGCCAGCAGGGGGATGACAGGACCTTCCACTGAAGCTTTCTTT. Translating it yields CASRGMTGPSTEAFF.

This rearrangement joins TRBV10-3 to TRBJ2-2; 8 nucleotides align to TRBD2. The CDR3 has 15 amino acids. The germline V gene has CDR1 ENHRY and CDR2 SYGVKD. The V segment lost 11 bases and the J segment 0 bases; nucleotides outside the gene matches: 8. CDR3 sequence (DNA): TGTGCCGGGGGAGCGGGGGCCGCGAACACCGGGGAGCTGTTTTTT. It is translated as CAGGAGAANTGELFF.

The V gene is TRBV27, the J gene TRBJ2-3; 10 bases line up with TRBD1. The V gene's germline CDR1 is MNHEY and CDR2 SMNVEV (reference sequence). This CDR3 contains 16 residues. V dropped 8 bases and J dropped 6; count of bases not matched to a gene: 14. The CDR3, as DNA: TGTGCCAGCTTTTTTCCGGACAGGGGGGGCAGGGATACGCAGTATTTT. As protein: CASFFPDRGGRDTQYF.

The J gene is TRBJ1-2, the V gene TRBV18, with D maybe TRBD1 (5 bases). This CDR3 has 15 amino acids. V gave up 3 bases and J gave up 6 bases, with 17 bases separating them. Germline assignment: CDR1 KGHSH and CDR2 LQKENI. For the CDR3, the DNA is TGTGCCAGCTCACCTGGGGACTCCGAAAGGAATGGCTACACCTTC. Translation gives CASSPGDSERNGYTF.

The table lists this clone with a count of one. This chain joins TRBV13 and TRBJ1-1, with D tentatively TRBD1 (5 bases). V shed 3 bases and J shed 2 bases, with 10 bases lying between them. Germline-derived CDR1 and CDR2 are PRHDT and FYEKMQ (reference sequence). The CDR3 extends over 14 amino acids. The CDR3 sequence: CASSLGQGNTEAFF. The CDR3 bases are TGTGCCAGCAGCTTGGGGCAGGGTAACACTGAAGCTTTCTTT.

The CDR3 nucleotides read TGTGCCAGCAGTTCCCCGCGGGGACCCTACACTGAAGCTTTCTTT. Its translation is CASSSPRGPYTEAFF. The rearrangement links TRBV28 to TRBJ1-1, with D perhaps TRBD1 (5 bases). The V end was cut by 4 bases, the J end by 3 bases, with 15 bases between. Germline V gene data show CDR1 as MDHEN and CDR2 as SYDVKM. This CDR3 contains 15 residues.

CDR3 sequence (DNA): TGTGCCAGCAGTACACAGGGGGCATTTTCGAATGGCTACACCTTC. Translation gives CASSTQGAFSNGYTF. The chain uses TRBV27 and TRBJ1-2, with 9 bases identical to TRBD1. J lost 6 bases, V lost 5 bases, and 10 bases had no gene match. The germline V gene encodes CDR1 MNHEY and CDR2 SMNVEV (reference sequence). The CDR3 has 15 residues.

The rearrangement uses TRBV7-2 and TRBJ1-6; maybe TRBD1 (5 bases). CDR1 and CDR2 from the germline V gene are SGHTA and FQGNSA. The CDR3 is 15 amino acids. Trimming took 6 bases from V and 6 from J, leaving 15 bases between them. This CDR3 reads CASRSDGGGNSPLHF. DNA of the CDR3: TGTGCCAGCAGGTCAGACGGGGGGGGTAATTCACCCCTCCACTTT.

This sequence joins TRBV4-1 and TRBJ2-1; 8 positions agree with TRBD2. The CDR3 loop spans 16 amino acids. V dropped 4 bases and J dropped 7; count of bases not matched to a gene: 12. Germline assignment: CDR1 MGHRA and CDR2 YSYEKL. The CDR3 sequence is CASSRSEAGALNEQFF. Here the CDR3 DNA reads TGCGCCAGCAGCCGCTCAGAAGCGGGGGCCTTGAATGAGCAGTTCTTC.

The genes are TRBV2 and TRBJ1-1; no reliable D call. The V gene lost 7 bases and the J gene lost 0 bases, with 15 bases spanning the gap. This CDR3 contains 15 residues. Germline CDR1 reads SNHLY; CDR2 reads FYNNEI. The CDR3 coding sequence is TGTGCCAGCATAGGTCAGAGGGCATTGAACACTGAAGCTTTCTTT. This sequence encodes CASIGQRALNTEAFF.

The chain couples TRBV12-3 or TRBV12-4 to TRBJ1-2; a possible D gene is TRBD1 (5 bases). Between the trimmed V and J ends, which lost 5 bases and 4 bases, there was a span of 11 bases. This CDR3 spans 13 amino acids. The CDR3 nucleotides are TGTGCCAGCAGTACAGGTGGGGTCTATGGCTACACCTTC. Its protein is CASSTGGVYGYTF.

The V gene is TRBV5-1, the J gene TRBJ1-1; D unresolved. Between the trimmed V and J ends, which lost 5 bases and 1 base, there was a span of 9 bases. This CDR3 has 13 residues. Looked up from germline, CDR1 is SGHRS and CDR2 is YFSETQ. The CDR3 bases are TGCGCCAGCAGAAAGGAGGAGAACACTGAAGCTTTCTTT. Amino acid sequence: CASRKEENTEAFF.

The chain couples TRBV25-1 to TRBJ1-3, with D possibly TRBD1 on 6 matching bases. Germline loops: CDR1 MGHDK, CDR2 SYGVNS. The CDR3 covers 16 residues. Trimming cost V 5 bases and J 0 bases, with 14 bases left between them. CDR3 loop: CASSSRGRFSGNTIYF. DNA for the CDR3: TGTGCCAGCAGTTCCAGGGGCCGATTCTCTGGAAACACCATATATTTT.

CDR3 amino acids: CASSPGTFSGNTIYF. The DNA for the CDR3 is TGTGCCAGCAGTCCTGGGACATTCTCTGGAAACACCATATATTTT. V usage is TRBV28 and J usage is TRBJ1-3; a weak D match, TRBD1 (6 bases). CDR1 is MDHEN, CDR2 SYDVKM, per germline. Trimming took off 5 bases at V and 0 bases at J, with 11 bases between the two ends. This CDR3 contains 15 residues.

The chain recombines TRBV5-5 with TRBJ1-3; no reliable D call. V was pared by 0 bases and J by 3 bases, with 7 bases between. Germline CDR1 reads SGHKS; CDR2 reads YYEKEE (reference sequence). The CDR3 extends over 14 amino acids. This CDR3 reads CASSLAVFGNTIYF. In nucleotides, the CDR3 is TGTGCCAGCAGCTTGGCAGTATTTGGAAACACCATATATTTT. Based on the CDR3 plus reference TRBV5-5 and TRBJ1-3, the full variable domain is DAGVTQSPTHLIKTRGQQVTLRCSPISGHKSVSWYQQVLGQGPQFIFQYYEKEERGRGNFPDRFSARQFPNYSSELNVNALLLGDSALYLCASSLAVFGNTIYFGEGSWLTVV.

The chain has TRBV28 and TRBJ2-7; 8 bases line up with TRBD1. CDR3 length: 16 residues. The trim removed 2 bases at V and 2 bases at J, leaving 8 bases unmatched. Per the germline V gene, CDR1 is MDHEN and CDR2 is SYDVKM. CDR3 amino acids: CASSLTGGLPTYEQYF. The CDR3 nucleotides read TGTGCCAGCAGTTTAACAGGGGGTCTCCCCACCTACGAGCAGTACTTC.

Points on this clone: One end of the junction is discordant with germline, which a read error may explain. The chain carries TRBV6-6 and TRBJ2-3, with no clear D. The CDR3 length is 11 residues. Germline CDR1 is MNHNY and CDR2 is SVGAGI (reference sequence). The CDR3: CASNLVDTQYF. The CDR3 DNA follows: TGTGCAAGCAACTTGGTAGATACGCAGTATTTT.

J is TRBJ1-1 and V is TRBV12-5; 8 positions match TRBD1. V lost 6 bases and J lost 5; bases outside the gene matches: 11. This CDR3 is 15 amino acids long. The germline V gene has CDR1 LGHNT and CDR2 FRNRAP. The CDR3 nucleotides are TGTGCTAGTGGCCCTCAGGGGGCGAGTCAGACTGAAGCTTTCTTT. This codes for CASGPQGASQTEAFF.

In DNA form, the CDR3 reads TGTGCCAGCAGCTTAGACCGACAGGGATTGGGCTCCAATGAGCAGTTCTTC. Protein sequence: CASSLDRQGLGSNEQFF. The chain is built from TRBV11-2 and TRBJ2-1, with 7 nucleotides matching TRBD1. The CDR3 contains 17 residues. V lost 0 bases, J lost 6 bases, and 11 bases stayed unmatched. The germline V gene has CDR1 SGHAT and CDR2 FQNNGV.

There are a few counts of this clone. The gene calls are TRBV4-3 and TRBJ1-2; 9 bases map to TRBD1. Germline V gene data show CDR1 as LGHNA and CDR2 as YSLEER. There are 17 residues in the CDR3. V was pared by 0 bases and J by 0 bases, with 5 bases of the junction left unmatched. In nucleotides, the CDR3 is TGCGCCAGCAGCCAAGATTTGGGGACAGGGACTAACTATGGCTACACCTTC. Protein product: CASSQDLGTGTNYGYTF.

This clone was seen a single time. V and J are TRBV7-3 and TRBJ2-3; the D is unclear. V dropped 2 bases and J dropped 0 bases, with 9 bases sitting between them. In germline, CDR1 is SGHTA, CDR2 FQGTGA. CDR3 size: 15 residues. CDR3 DNA: TGTGCCAGCAGCTTAGGTTCGAGGAGCACAGATACGCAGTATTTT. Its translation is CASSLGSRSTDTQYF.